The present entry profiles one T cell receptor (beta chain) with its context. It has no known antigen specificity. Per-base quality was not reported, and no clone a single base away is much larger than it. The sample contains more than one DNA sequence encoding this CDR3. The trial excluded patients who had a history of autoimmune disease or were on systemic immunosuppression. Peripheral blood for TCR sequencing was drawn from every dose cohort at baseline, at cycle 4 day 1 and at cycle 7 day 1. The samples were drawn from a first-in-human, open-label, multicenter phase I dose-escalation trial of ivuxolimab. The trial enrolled adults with locally advanced or metastatic head and neck squamous cell, hepatocellular, melanoma or renal cell carcinoma. CD4+ and CD8+ T cells were sorted separately from peripheral blood before TCR sequencing. This record belongs to a study of OX40 agonist ivuxolimab in advanced cancers. About the full investigation: The costimulatory receptor OX40 (CD134) was targeted by ivuxolimab, a fully human IgG2 agonistic monoclonal antibody. The paper describes the monotherapy dose-escalation part (N ≈ 52 patients) of the phase I trial of ivuxolimab. Partial responses occurred in three dose-escalation patients, of whom one had hepatocellular carcinoma and two had cutaneous melanoma. Intravenous ivuxolimab was administered to patients every 2 weeks at six dose levels: 0.01, 0.1, 0.3, 1.5, 3 and 10 mg/kg. In the dose-escalation cohort, 70% to 90% of patients were male, and the mean age was 60 years with a range of about 23 to 79. Of the approximately 53 patients in dose escalation, 19 had hepatocellular carcinoma, about 15 had melanoma, 9 had renal cell carcinoma and 9 had head and neck cancer. Prior anti-PD-1, anti-PD-L1 or anti-CTLA-4 therapy was permitted, and checkpoint inhibitors had been received by about 44% of dose-escalation patients. The purpose of peripheral TCRbeta sequencing was to test whether ivuxolimab changed TCR sequence diversity and led to clonal T-cell expansion. Study-level results and caveats: Clonal expansion of both CD4+ and CD8+ blood T cells was observed from baseline to week 6 at doses 0.1 to 3.0 mg/kg. Low levels of normalized T-cell clonal expansion were also seen in some patients who did not respond. Partial responders in the 0.1-3.0 mg/kg groups had among the lowest normalized peripheral clonal expansion, especially among CD8+ T cells. On average, CD8+ T cells showed more expanded clones than CD4+ T cells after ivuxolimab. Which antigens the clonally expanded peripheral T cells were specific for was not determined.

Reading from cysteine to phenylalanine, the CDR3 counts 14 amino acids. The read is trimmed to its CDR3 DNA, 42 bases read in frame from base 1. Between the V and J ends, shortened by 2 bases and 0 bases respectively, the junction contains 9 bases. Sequences SGHRS (CDR1) and YFSETQ (CDR2) are obtained from the germline V gene. Genomic DNA was isolated from the sorted cells so that the TCRbeta CDR3 region could be sequenced. The immunoSEQ Assay was used to sequence the TCRbeta CDR3 regions. The source is immuneACCESS, and TCRdb retained only in-frame sequences with V and J called. Part of the clones is not carried over; for the studies checked, unresolved V genes explain less than half of this, and the remainder is unexplained. The sample table lists around 63,000 clones, 80% to 95% of them with a count of one. The ten largest clones add up to 25% of the sample.

The sequence derives from an adult with an advanced solid tumor such as melanoma, head and neck, liver or kidney cancer. The sequence is built from TRBV5-1 and TRBJ2-7, with the D call perhaps TRBD1 or TRBD2, as 6 bases match in each case. Sequencing was performed on CD4+ or CD8+ T cells sorted from blood, taken in a trial of the OX40 agonist ivuxolimab. The CDR3 loop reads CASSLGGSSYEQYF. The bases read TGCGCCAGCAGCTTAGGGGGGAGCTCCTACGAGCAGTACTTC.